These T cell receptor beta chains were read from a single sample in a study of blood T cell repertoires in COVID-19. Clones were read by immunoSEQ multiplex PCR, and TCRdb kept only the in-frame ones, dropping some. The table has about 59,000 clones, 70% to 75% seen once; the top ten hold 14%. Material: peripheral blood. The receptors derive from a woman in her seventies with acute or convalescent COVID-19. Both conserved end residues are part of each CDR3. A D gene is named only where the DNA matches it firmly. Size is omitted from some rows. Given values are once, few, many or a class for expanded clones.

J,V,size,D,CDR3,DNA
TRBJ2-5,TRBV5-4,.,.,CASSRDTETQYF,TGTGCCAGCAGCCGGGACACAGAGACCCAGTACTTC
TRBJ1-5,TRBV18,.,TRBD1,CASSPGQGEINQPQHF,TGTGCCAGCTCACCGGGACAGGGGGAAATCAATCAGCCCCAGCATTTT
TRBJ2-3,TRBV14,.,TRBD2,CASSQEELAGALTSTDTQYF,TGTGCCAGCAGCCAAGAGGAGCTAGCGGGGGCTCTGACTAGCACAGATACGCAGTATTTT
TRBJ1-5,TRBV2,.,TRBD1,CASSVEAEQGDSNQPQHF,TGTGCCAGCAGCGTTGAAGCTGAACAGGGGGATAGCAATCAGCCCCAGCATTTT
TRBJ1-4,TRBV5-4,.,.,CASSLGGEKLFF,TGTGCCAGCAGCTTGGGCGGGGAAAAACTGTTTTTT
TRBJ1-3,TRBV19,.,TRBD1,CASDRGFSGNTIYF,TGTGCCAGTGACAGGGGGTTCTCTGGAAACACCATATATTTT
TRBJ1-5,TRBV6-2/TRBV6-3,.,.,CASSRLTGNGNQPQHF,TGTGCCAGCAGCCGACTAACAGGGAATGGCAATCAGCCCCAGCATTTT
TRBJ1-2,TRBV12-3/TRBV12-4,.,.,CAYYNYGYTF,TGTGCCTACTACAACTATGGCTACACCTTC
TRBJ1-2,TRBV5-6,.,TRBD1,CASSSTGTGYYYGYTF,TGTGCCAGCAGCTCAACCGGGACAGGGTATTACTATGGCTACACCTTC
TRBJ2-3,TRBV3-1/TRBV3-2,.,.,CASSQGTSSTDTQYF,TGTGCCAGCAGCCAAGGGACATCTAGCACAGATACGCAGTATTTT
TRBJ2-1,TRBV30,.,.,CAWTNIYSRGPKQFF,TGTGCCTGGACGAACATATACTCCCGGGGTCCTAAGCAGTTCTTC
TRBJ1-2,TRBV5-4,.,.,CASSLVPEDGYTF,TGTGCCAGCAGCTTGGTCCCCGAGGATGGCTACACCTTC
TRBJ1-1,TRBV6-5,once,TRBD1,CASSPDRVGTEAFF,TGTGCCAGCAGCCCCGACAGGGTGGGGACTGAAGCTTTCTTT
TRBJ1-5,TRBV2,few,.,CASSERAGRQINQPQHF,TGTGCCAGCAGTGAGCGGGCGGGCAGACAAATTAATCAGCCCCAGCATTTT
TRBJ1-5,TRBV9,.,TRBD1,CASSRGGDSRNQPQHF,TGTGCCAGCAGTCGAGGTGGGGACAGCCGCAATCAGCCCCAGCATTTT
TRBJ2-7,TRBV11-2,few,.,CASSLGWGTEGYF,TGTGCCAGCAGCTTGGGCTGGGGGACGGAGGGGTACTTC
TRBJ1-2,TRBV18,few,.,CASSPPLGKQGNGYTF,TGTGCCAGCTCACCACCGTTAGGTAAACAGGGAAATGGCTACACCTTC
TRBJ1-4,TRBV5-5,.,TRBD1,CASSSTGRNEKLFF,TGTGCCAGCAGCTCGACAGGGAGAAATGAAAAACTGTTTTTT
TRBJ2-7,TRBV29-1,.,.,CSVETPTHEQYF,TGCAGCGTTGAAACCCCGACACACGAGCAGTACTTC
TRBJ1-3,TRBV6-5,.,.,CASRDFWGNTIYF,TGTGCCAGCAGGGACTTTTGGGGAAACACCATATATTTT
TRBJ1-2,TRBV10-3,.,TRBD1,CAIRGGAFGYTF,TGTGCCATCAGAGGGGGCGCGTTTGGCTACACCTTC
TRBJ2-5,TRBV5-1,.,TRBD1,CASSWAPGQQETQYF,TGCGCCAGCAGCTGGGCGCCGGGACAGCAGGAGACCCAGTACTTC
TRBJ1-1,TRBV10-1,few,TRBD1,CASSERDRGRGEAFF,TGCGCCAGCAGTGAGCGGGACAGGGGGCGAGGTGAAGCTTTCTTT
TRBJ2-3,TRBV2,.,.,CASSYRGTDTQYF,TGTGCCAGCAGCTACAGGGGCACAGATACGCAGTATTTT
TRBJ2-7,TRBV2,.,.,CASSEEEYEQYF,TGTGCCAGCAGTGAGGAGGAGTACGAGCAGTACTTC
TRBJ1-4,TRBV6-1,.,.,CASSASQKTTNEKLFF,TGTGCCAGCAGTGCATCACAGAAGACAACTAATGAAAAACTGTTTTTT
TRBJ2-5,TRBV7-2,few,.,CASSFNFQETQYF,TGTGCCAGCAGCTTTAACTTTCAAGAGACCCAGTACTTC
TRBJ2-4,TRBV4-1,.,.,CASRQNQGGIAKNIQYF,TGCGCCAGCAGGCAAAATCAGGGGGGAATAGCCAAAAACATTCAGTACTTC
TRBJ1-1,TRBV6-5,.,.,CASTRNTEAFF,TGTGCCAGCACTAGAAACACTGAAGCTTTCTTT
TRBJ2-3,TRBV9,.,.,CASSGGVNTDTQYF,TGTGCCAGCAGCGGGGGGGTAAACACAGATACGCAGTATTTT
TRBJ1-4,TRBV12-5,few,TRBD1,CAMRRQGAKNEKLFF,TGTGCTATGAGAAGGCAGGGGGCGAAGAATGAAAAACTGTTTTTT
TRBJ2-7,TRBV9,few,.,CASSVSRQASSYEQYF,TGTGCCAGCAGCGTTTCCCGACAGGCCAGCTCCTACGAGCAGTACTTC
TRBJ1-1,TRBV12-3/TRBV12-4,.,.,CASSLVAAEAFF,TGTGCCAGCAGTTTAGTGGCGGCTGAAGCTTTCTTT
TRBJ1-6,TRBV4-1,many,TRBD1,CASSPSGGRLHSPLHF,TGCGCCAGCAGCCCCTCAGGGGGCCGCCTGCATTCACCCCTCCACTTT
TRBJ2-7,TRBV4-2,.,.,CASSTRGGDGSYEQYF,TGTGCCAGCAGCACCCGAGGGGGGGATGGATCCTACGAGCAGTACTTC
TRBJ2-5,TRBV3-1/TRBV3-2,once,.,CASSPRGGGNQNQETQYF,TGTGCCAGCAGCCCTCGGGGAGGGGGGAACCAGAACCAAGAGACCCAGTACTTC
TRBJ2-2,TRBV7-7,.,.,CASSTTGTRIRTGELFF,TGTGCCAGCAGCACGACAGGGACTCGGATCAGGACCGGGGAGCTGTTTTTT